Below, 15 T cell receptor beta chains from the same sample are listed, as sequenced in a study of blood T cell repertoires in COVID-19. Here immunoSEQ multiplex PCR was the method, and the copy in TCRdb shows in-frame clones only, minus some. The sample includes some 110,000 clones, approximately 84% of them seen just once. Specimen: peripheral blood. The receptors shown here come from a man between 60 and 75 years old with acute or convalescent COVID-19.

This sequence joins TRBV21-1 and TRBJ1-2. TRBV21-1 is tagged as a pseudogene. The CDR3 runs to 15 residues. The chain's CDR3 is CASSNGERVNYGYTF. CDR3 DNA: TGTGCCAGCAGTAACGGGGAGAGGGTGAACTATGGCTACACCTTC.

CDR3 in amino acids: CASSDKLALQETQYF. CDR3 DNA: TGTGCCAGCAGCGATAAGCTAGCGCTACAAGAGACCCAGTACTTC. The genes are TRBV5-4 and TRBJ2-5; TRBD2 is a possible D gene (6 bases). The CDR3 consists of 15 residues. Trimming cost V 4 bases and J 2 bases, with 15 bases left between them. Germline assignment: CDR1 SGHNT and CDR2 YYREEE (reference sequence).

The chain couples TRBV4-3 to TRBJ2-3; 13 nucleotides agree with TRBD2. Trimming cost V 4 bases and J 4 bases; bases outside gene matches: 11. CDR1 and CDR2 from the germline V gene are LGHNA and YSLEER. This CDR3 is 18 amino acids long. The CDR3 protein is CASSLHRTSGRRADTQYF. The CDR3, as DNA: TGCGCCAGCAGCCTACACAGGACTAGCGGGAGAAGGGCAGATACGCAGTATTTT.

A note on this clone: A clone one base away is much larger, so this may be a read error. V usage is TRBV11-2 and J usage is TRBJ2-5; D ambiguous. Trimming took 5 bases from V and 2 from J, leaving 3 bases between them. The CDR3 is made up of 11 amino acids. Germline V gives CDR1 SGHAT, CDR2 FQNNGV. CDR3 residues: CASSLQETQYF. CDR3 DNA sequence: TGTGCCAGCAGCCTACAAGAGACCCAGTACTTC.

The chain carries TRBV5-8 and TRBJ1-5; D is perhaps TRBD1 (6 bases). V was clipped by 4 bases and J by 2 bases, with 19 bases between them. The CDR3 consists of 17 residues. Per germline, CDR1 SGHTS and CDR2 YDEGEE. The CDR3 nucleotides are TGTGCCAGCAGCCCCAGGGGCTCGGCACACGGCAATCAGCCCCAGCATTTT. It yields the protein CASSPRGSAHGNQPQHF.

The chain couples TRBV6-2 or TRBV6-3 to TRBJ2-2; 8 bases fit TRBD2. This CDR3 region has 17 residues. Germline trimming cut 1 base from V and 0 bases from J; bases unmatched to any gene: 4. Per germline, CDR1 MNHEY and CDR2 SVGEGT. CDR3 amino acids: CASSYWTSFTNTGELFF. In DNA form, the CDR3 reads TGTGCCAGCAGTTACTGGACTAGCTTTACGAACACCGGGGAGCTGTTTTTT.

The chain links TRBV5-4 to TRBJ2-5, with TRBD2 matching 7 bases. The CDR3 has 14 amino acids. Trimming removed 2 bases from V and 7 bases from J; junction bases left unmatched: 8. In germline, CDR1 is SGHNT, CDR2 YYREEE (reference sequence). CDR3 coding DNA: TGTGCCAGCAGCTTAGAGCGGGAAGGGGCGACCCAGTACTTC. It is translated as CASSLEREGATQYF.

The count of this clone is one. This sequence joins TRBV5-1 and TRBJ1-6; 8 bases are a match to TRBD1. V shed 2 bases, J shed 7 bases, and the junction held 11 bases outside the gene matches. The CDR3 is 17 residues long. CDR1 and CDR2 (germline): SGHRS, YFSETQ. CDR3 nucleotide sequence: TGCGCCAGCAGCTTTTACACTCCGGGACAGGTCAATTCACCCCTCCACTTT. It encodes CASSFYTPGQVNSPLHF.

The gene calls are TRBV5-4 and TRBJ2-7; D may be TRBD2 (6 bases). V was shortened by 1 base and J by 4 bases, with 9 bases between the two germline ends. There are 13 residues in the CDR3. Germline V gene data show CDR1 as SGHNT and CDR2 as YYREEE (reference sequence). This chain's CDR3 is CASSLSGVYEQYF. CDR3 in DNA: TGTGCCAGCAGCTTGTCGGGGGTGTACGAGCAGTACTTC.

This chain uses TRBV10-1 with TRBJ2-7; no firm D call. The CDR3 runs to 14 residues. Germline CDR1 is WNHNN and CDR2 is SYGVQD (reference sequence). The V gene lost 0 bases and the J gene lost 2 bases, with 8 bases spanning the gap. The CDR3 is CASSESNTPYEQYF. The CDR3, as DNA: TGCGCCAGCAGTGAGTCGAACACCCCCTACGAGCAGTACTTC.

The genes are TRBV11-3 and TRBJ2-1, with a tentative D call TRBD1 (6 bases). This CDR3 spans 16 amino acids. Trimming shortened V by 1 base and J by 3 bases, and 13 bases separated the two germline ends. The germline CDR1 and CDR2 sequences are SGHNT and YENEEA. CDR3 DNA sequence: TGTGCCAGCAGCTTAGGGTTCAGGGGCAACTACAATGAGCAGTTCTTC. Protein sequence: CASSLGFRGNYNEQFF.

A few counts support this clone. This chain uses TRBV10-1 with TRBJ2-7, with 8 nucleotides matching TRBD2. Germline lookup yields CDR1 WNHNN and CDR2 SYGVQD (reference sequence). V lost 8 bases, J lost 7 bases, and 10 bases stayed unmatched. The CDR3 consists of 13 residues. This chain's CDR3 is CASAVSGSAEQYV. The CDR3 DNA is TGCGCCAGCGCGGTCAGCGGGAGCGCAGAGCAGTACGTC.

The CDR3 bases are TGTGCCAGCAGTTACATGAACCAGCCCCAGCATTTT. Translation gives CASSYMNQPQHF. V usage is TRBV28 and J usage is TRBJ1-5, with D uncertain. With 4 bases removed from V and 7 bases from J, the gap between germline ends came to 8 bases. This CDR3 region has 12 residues. Per germline, CDR1 MDHEN and CDR2 SYDVKM.

This clone was observed once. V usage is TRBV4-3 and J usage is TRBJ1-6, with D hard to call. Germline V gives CDR1 LGHNA, CDR2 YSLEER. The germline V and J ends were trimmed by 0 bases and 5 bases, with 20 bases remaining between them. The CDR3 covers 19 residues. The CDR3 DNA reads TGCGCCAGCAGCCAAGATGTGGGAGGACCTGCCAGGAATAATTCACCCCTCCACTTT. Protein: CASSQDVGGPARNNSPLHF.

J is TRBJ2-7 and V is TRBV3-1 (or the pseudogene TRBV3-2); TRBD2 aligns across 9 bases. Trimming took 0 bases from V and 2 from J; bases not matched to a gene: 14. Germline CDR1 reads LGHDT; CDR2 reads YNNKEL (reference sequence). This CDR3 comprises 19 residues. DNA of the CDR3: TGTGCCAGCAGCCAAGACCCTTGGGTTCTAGCGGGACTGACCTACGAGCAGTACGTC. The encoded protein is CASSQDPWVLAGLTYEQYV.